This passage covers 27 T cell receptor beta chains from one sample sequenced in a study of cytotoxic CD8 clonotypes in ibrutinib-treated CLL. The protocol was immunoSEQ multiplex PCR, while the TCRdb copy is restricted to in-frame clones and leaves out a portion. The sample records 76,000 or so clones, roughly 85% being singletons. The starting material was PBMCs, obtained after 24 months of ibrutinib treatment. These receptors were collected from a human donor with chronic lymphocytic leukemia.

The V gene is TRBV19, the J gene TRBJ1-5, with D tentatively TRBD1 (5 bases). This CDR3 spans 14 amino acids. Germline CDR1 is LNHDA and CDR2 is SQIVND (reference sequence). With 7 bases removed from V and 4 bases from J, the gap between germline ends came to 14 bases. The CDR3 loop reads CASTLRGGNQPQHF. The DNA for the CDR3 is TGTGCCAGTACCCTTAGGGGAGGTAATCAGCCCCAGCATTTT.

This rearrangement joins TRBV7-8 to TRBJ2-3, with D perhaps matching TRBD1 (5 bases). This CDR3 has 13 amino acids. Germline loops: CDR1 SGHVS, CDR2 FQNEAQ. Trimming shortened V by 3 bases and J by 8 bases, and 12 bases separated the two germline ends. CDR3 protein: CASSFPDRVTQYF. The CDR3 coding sequence is TGTGCCAGCAGCTTCCCCGACAGAGTTACGCAGTATTTT.

This rearrangement joins TRBV28 to TRBJ2-2; the D is unclear. CDR3 length: 13 residues. CDR1 and CDR2 from the germline V gene are MDHEN and SYDVKM. The V end lost 4 bases, the J end lost 1 base, and 4 bases lay between the germline ends. CDR3 in amino acids: CASSYRNTGELFF. The CDR3 bases are TGTGCCAGCAGTTACAGGAACACCGGGGAGCTGTTTTTT.

V is TRBV28 and J is TRBJ1-2, with TRBD1 as a possible D gene (5 bases). The CDR3 consists of 15 residues. The germline CDR1 and CDR2 sequences are MDHEN and SYDVKM. Between the trimmed V and J ends, which lost 6 bases and 4 bases, there was a span of 18 bases. DNA for the CDR3: TGTGCCAGCAGCCTAGAATTGGCAGGGATCTATGGCTACACCTTC. Translated: CASSLELAGIYGYTF.

This clone was seen a handful of times. This chain joins TRBV7-9 and TRBJ2-3; 11 nucleotides align to TRBD2. Per germline, CDR1 SEHNR and CDR2 FQNEAQ (reference sequence). The CDR3 spans 16 residues. V shed 5 bases and J 3 bases; nucleotides not matched to a gene: 7. The CDR3, as DNA: TGTGCCAGCAGCCGACCGGGACTAGCGGCAACAGATACGCAGTATTTT. Protein sequence: CASSRPGLAATDTQYF.

V and J are TRBV30 and TRBJ1-2; the D gene is possibly TRBD1 (6 bases). Germline loops: CDR1 GTSNPN, CDR2 SVGIG (reference sequence). This CDR3 comprises 16 residues. V lost 0 bases to trimming and J lost 4 bases, with 18 bases between them. The CDR3 here is CAWSVVRTGGGYGYTF. The CDR3 DNA is TGTGCCTGGAGTGTGGTTAGGACCGGGGGCGGCTATGGCTACACCTTC. Full variable domain (rest looked up from reference TRBV30 and TRBJ1-2): SQTIHQWPATLVQPVGSPLSLECTVEGTSNPNLYWYRQAAGRGLQLLFYSVGIGQISSEVPQNLSASRPQDRQFILSSKKLLLSDSGFYLCAWSVVRTGGGYGYTFGSGTRLTVV.

The chain uses TRBV6-1 and TRBJ2-2; unclear D gene. With 5 bases removed from V and 1 base from J, the gap between germline ends came to 11 bases. Germline V gives CDR1 MNHNS, CDR2 SASEGT. The CDR3 is 15 amino acids. CDR3 region: CASSPLFQNTGELFF. For the CDR3, the DNA is TGTGCCAGCAGTCCCCTCTTTCAGAACACCGGGGAGCTGTTTTTT.

The V gene is TRBV9, the J gene TRBJ2-5, with D possibly TRBD2 on 6 matching bases. Germline CDR1 reads SGDLS; CDR2 reads YYNGEE. The CDR3 is 13 residues long. V was clipped by 2 bases and J by 3 bases, with 8 bases between them. The CDR3 DNA follows: TGTGCCAGCAGCGTCACGGGGGAAGAGACCCAGTACTTC. Translation gives CASSVTGEETQYF.

This clone was seen only once. The chain links TRBV27 to TRBJ1-1, with D possibly being TRBD1 (5 bases). The V gene lost 3 bases and the J gene lost 0 bases, with 8 bases spanning the gap. From germline, CDR1 is MNHEY and CDR2 SMNVEV (reference sequence). The CDR3 runs 14 residues. The DNA for the CDR3 is TGTGCCAGCAGTTTCAGGGCCATGAACACTGAAGCTTTCTTT. It encodes CASSFRAMNTEAFF.

V gene TRBV7-2 combines with J gene TRBJ2-1, with 8 bases that match TRBD2. Per the germline V gene, CDR1 is SGHTA and CDR2 is FQGNSA. Germline trimming cut 5 bases from V and 3 bases from J; bases unmatched to any gene: 3. The CDR3 sequence is 14 residues long. The DNA of the CDR3 is TGTGCCAGCAGCCCGGGAGGGAGCTACAATGAGCAGTTCTTC. Protein sequence: CASSPGGSYNEQFF.

The chain employs TRBV2 and TRBJ1-1; no reliable D call. Germline CDR1 is SNHLY and CDR2 is FYNNEI. Trimming took off 3 bases at V and 2 bases at J, with 13 bases between the two ends. The CDR3 runs to 15 residues. In nucleotides, the CDR3 is TGTGCCAGCAGTGAGGGCGGACGGAGTAACACTGAAGCTTTCTTT. This translates into CASSEGGRSNTEAFF.

The chain employs TRBV5-4 and TRBJ2-3; D gene uncertain. The CDR3 totals 14 residues. V lost 2 bases to trimming and J lost 0 bases, with 7 bases between them. The germline gives CDR1 SGHNT, CDR2 YYREEE (reference sequence). The CDR3 loop reads CASSFAGSTDTQYF. DNA for the CDR3: TGTGCCAGCAGCTTCGCAGGTAGCACAGATACGCAGTATTTT.

This chain links TRBV7-9 with TRBJ2-5; 9 bases align to TRBD1. Germline trimming cut 1 base from V and 5 bases from J; bases unmatched to any gene: 5. The CDR3 consists of 15 residues. Germline values: CDR1 SEHNR, CDR2 FQNEAQ (reference sequence). The CDR3 protein is CASSLGDRDGETQYF. In DNA form, the CDR3 reads TGTGCCAGCAGCTTAGGGGACAGGGATGGGGAGACCCAGTACTTC.

The CDR3 sequence is CASSGRQGTGLNEQFF. The CDR3 DNA sequence: TGTGCCAGCAGTGGCCGACAGGGCACGGGACTGAATGAGCAGTTCTTC. The gene calls are TRBV27 and TRBJ2-1; D may be TRBD1 (7 bases). Trimming took 5 bases from V and 7 from J, leaving 21 bases between them. There are 16 residues in the CDR3. CDR1 is MNHEY, CDR2 SMNVEV, per germline (reference sequence).

Here the CDR3 DNA reads TGTGCCAGCAGCTTAGCGCGGGGGTCCTCTGGAAACACCATATATTTT. Translation gives CASSLARGSSGNTIYF. V gene TRBV7-2 combines with J gene TRBJ1-3; TRBD1 is a possible D gene (5 bases). Trimming took 0 bases from V and 0 from J, leaving 9 bases between them. This CDR3 region has 16 residues. Germline-derived CDR1 and CDR2 are SGHTA and FQGNSA.

This rearrangement joins TRBV5-6 to TRBJ2-2; no clear D. Germline-derived CDR1 and CDR2 are SGHDT and YYEEEE. CDR3 length: 16 amino acids. Trimming left V 2 bases short and J 3 bases short, with 14 bases between. Here the CDR3 DNA reads TGTGCCAGCAGCTTCGGTAACTATCCATACACCGGGGAGCTGTTTTTT. The encoded protein is CASSFGNYPYTGELFF.

The table lists this clone with a count of one. V and J are TRBV18 and TRBJ2-2; 10 bases line up with TRBD2. This CDR3 has 18 residues. The germline gives CDR1 KGHSH, CDR2 LQKENI. With V trimmed by 3 bases and J by 0 bases, 7 bases remained unmatched. As DNA, the CDR3 is TGTGCCAGCTCACCGAGGAGCGGGAGGGCCTCGAACACCGGGGAGCTGTTTTTT. Amino acids: CASSPRSGRASNTGELFF.

The chain employs TRBV7-2 and TRBJ1-5; D unclear. The germline V and J ends were trimmed by 5 bases and 2 bases, with 7 bases remaining between them. This CDR3 is 13 amino acids long. The germline CDR1 and CDR2 sequences are SGHTA and FQGNSA. CDR3 coding DNA: TGTGCCAGCAGCACGAGGGGCAATCAGCCCCAGCATTTT. Translated: CASSTRGNQPQHF. The full variable domain, its missing parts supplied by reference TRBV7-2 and TRBJ1-5, is GAGVSQSPSNKVTEKGKDVELRCDPISGHTALYWYRQSLGQGLEFLIYFQGNSAPDKSGLPSDRFSAERTGGSVSTLTIQRTQQEDSAVYLCASSTRGNQPQHFGDGTRLSIL.

The V and J genes are TRBV28 and TRBJ2-2; D ambiguous. Germline V gene data show CDR1 as MDHEN and CDR2 as SYDVKM. Trimming cost V 3 bases and J 7 bases, with 6 bases left between them. This CDR3 contains 12 residues. DNA for the CDR3: TGTGCCAGCAGTTTTCGAGGCGGGGAGCTGTTTTTT. Translating it yields CASSFRGGELFF.

V gene TRBV9 combines with J gene TRBJ2-7; tentative D call: TRBD2 (6 bases). The length of the CDR3 is 14 residues. V lost 1 base and J lost 6, with 14 bases in between. Germline CDR1 and CDR2: SGDLS and YYNGEE. In DNA form, the CDR3 reads TGTGCCAGCAGCGTATCAGGGACTTCGGGCGAGCAGTACTTC. Its translation: CASSVSGTSGEQYF.

This clone was counted a few times. CDR3 loop: CASSSFPNYGYTF. The CDR3, as DNA: TGTGCCAGCTCATCATTCCCCAACTATGGCTACACCTTC. The chain carries TRBV18 and TRBJ1-2, with D unclear. The CDR3 covers 13 residues. Per the germline V gene, CDR1 is KGHSH and CDR2 is LQKENI. V shed 5 bases and J shed 2 bases, with 9 bases lying between them.

This chain joins TRBV7-6 and TRBJ2-5; D is undetermined. Trimming took 5 bases from V and 2 from J, leaving 9 bases between them. The CDR3 is made up of 13 amino acids. Germline lookup yields CDR1 SGHVS and CDR2 FNYEAQ. The CDR3 spells CASSPDTQETQYF. In nucleotides, the CDR3 is TGTGCCAGCAGCCCCGACACACAAGAGACCCAGTACTTC.

CDR3 in DNA: TGTGCCAGCAGCGTCGTCCCGAGCGGAGTCCAAGAGACCCAGTACTTC. Amino acids: CASSVVPSGVQETQYF. The rearrangement links TRBV9 to TRBJ2-5, with D perhaps matching TRBD2 (5 bases). CDR1 is SGDLS and CDR2 is YYNGEE in the germline V gene. The CDR3 length is 16 residues. V lost 2 bases, J lost 1 base, and 15 bases lay in between.

J is TRBJ2-1 and V is TRBV7-2; TRBD2 agrees at 12 bases. V gave up 2 bases and J gave up 15 bases; unmatched junction bases: 5. The V gene's germline CDR1 is SGHTA and CDR2 FQGNSA. This CDR3 is 13 amino acids long. For the CDR3, the DNA is TGTGCCAGCAGCTTACTAGCGGGAGGGCCGCTGTTCTTC. This sequence encodes CASSLLAGGPLFF.

This chain uses TRBV5-1 with TRBJ2-7; tentatively, D is TRBD2 (6 bases). CDR3 length: 15 amino acids. V lost 2 bases to trimming and J lost 4 bases, with 16 bases between them. Germline CDR1 is SGHRS and CDR2 is YFSETQ. CDR3 amino acids: CASSLDGSPRYEQYF. The CDR3, as DNA: TGCGCCAGCAGCTTAGACGGGAGCCCCCGTTACGAGCAGTACTTC. The variable domain in full, with the rest retrieved from reference TRBV5-1 and TRBJ2-7, is KAGVTQTPRYLIKTRGQQVTLSCSPISGHRSVSWYQQTPGQGLQFLFEYFSETQRNKGNFPGRFSGRQFSNSRSEMNVSTLELGDSALYLCASSLDGSPRYEQYFGPGTRLTVT.

The chain employs TRBV18 and TRBJ2-3; no clear D gene. V shed 3 bases and J shed 4 bases, with 2 bases lying between them. The CDR3 spans 11 residues. Germline V gene data show CDR1 as KGHSH and CDR2 as LQKENI. The CDR3: CASSPPDTQYF. CDR3 bases: TGTGCCAGCTCACCCCCAGATACGCAGTATTTT.

The chain carries TRBV5-4 and TRBJ1-6; possibly TRBD1 for D (5 bases). Between the trimmed V and J ends, which lost 2 bases and 5 bases, there was a span of 8 bases. The CDR3 spans 14 residues. Germline-derived CDR1 and CDR2 are SGHNT and YYREEE (reference sequence). As DNA, the CDR3 is TGTGCCAGCAGCTTCGGGGGAAATAATTCACCCCTCCACTTT. Translating gives CASSFGGNNSPLHF. The entire variable domain, with the rest obtained from reference TRBV5-4 and TRBJ1-6, is as follows: ETGVTQSPTHLIKTRGQQVTLRCSSQSGHNTVSWYQQALGQGPQFIFQYYREEENGRGNFPPRFSGLQFPNYSSELNVNALELDDSALYLCASSFGGNNSPLHFGNGTRLTVT.